The T cell receptor (beta chain) described here comes from a study of OX40 agonist ivuxolimab in advanced cancers. At the level of the study: One hepatocellular carcinoma and a couple of cutaneous melanoma patients partially responded.

The method was immunoSEQ multiplex PCR; TCRdb's version includes in-frame clones alone and lacks a portion of them. The repertoire includes 50,000 or so clones, around 89% of them detected once, and roughly 28% sits in the top ten. The material was CD4+ or CD8+ T cells sorted from blood, obtained in a trial of the OX40 agonist ivuxolimab. This clonotype was sampled from an adult with an advanced solid tumor such as melanoma, head and neck, liver or kidney cancer.

The CDR3 loop is CASSYPRDVRQSGANVLTF. The CDR3, as DNA: TGTGCCAGCAGCTATCCCCGGGACGTCAGACAGTCTGGGGCCAACGTCCTGACTTTC. The V and J genes are TRBV9 and TRBJ2-6, with D perhaps being TRBD1 or TRBD2 (5 bases each). CDR3 length: 19 residues. Trimming left V 4 bases short and J 1 base short, with 21 bases between. CDR1 is SGDLS and CDR2 is YYNGEE in the germline V gene.